This T cell receptor beta chain is drawn from a study of shared clonotypes between healthy human individuals. Study-level points and caveats: The authors expected sequencing depth to affect clonotype sharing among donors. The naive CD4 repertoires of several donors were compared, and around 5% of clonotypes were shared. On the whole, naive subsets had larger estimated richness than memory subsets had.

Germline-derived CDR1 and CDR2 are SGDLS and YYNGEE. Trimming took 0 bases from V and 0 from J, leaving 16 bases between them. The CDR3 sequence is 19 residues long. Clones were read by immunoSEQ multiplex PCR, and TCRdb kept only the in-frame ones, dropping some. The data hold 2,100,000 or so clones, with about 94% observed a single time. Remarks on this clone: Antigen unknown.

Sequenced material: naive CD4+ T cells sorted from blood. Subset denoted: CD45RA+ positively selected. This chain links TRBV9 with TRBJ2-6, with a weak D call TRBD2 (6 bases). This clonotype was obtained from a man aged 18 to 35 in good health. The CDR3 coding sequence is TGTGCCAGCAGCGTAGCCCCTAGAGGAGGGAGCTCTGGGGCCAACGTCCTGACTTTC. Translation: CASSVAPRGGSSGANVLTF.